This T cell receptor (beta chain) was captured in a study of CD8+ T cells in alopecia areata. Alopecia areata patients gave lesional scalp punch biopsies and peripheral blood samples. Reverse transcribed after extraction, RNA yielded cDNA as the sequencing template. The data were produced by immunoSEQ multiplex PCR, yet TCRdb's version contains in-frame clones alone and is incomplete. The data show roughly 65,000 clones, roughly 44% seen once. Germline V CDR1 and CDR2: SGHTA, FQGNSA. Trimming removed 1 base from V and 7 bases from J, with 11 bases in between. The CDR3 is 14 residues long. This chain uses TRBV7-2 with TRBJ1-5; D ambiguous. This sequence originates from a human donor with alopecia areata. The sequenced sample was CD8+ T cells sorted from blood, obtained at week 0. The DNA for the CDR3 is TGTGCCAGCAGCTTAGGAGTAGGTTCCCAGCCCCAGCATTTT. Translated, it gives CASSLGVGSQPQHF.